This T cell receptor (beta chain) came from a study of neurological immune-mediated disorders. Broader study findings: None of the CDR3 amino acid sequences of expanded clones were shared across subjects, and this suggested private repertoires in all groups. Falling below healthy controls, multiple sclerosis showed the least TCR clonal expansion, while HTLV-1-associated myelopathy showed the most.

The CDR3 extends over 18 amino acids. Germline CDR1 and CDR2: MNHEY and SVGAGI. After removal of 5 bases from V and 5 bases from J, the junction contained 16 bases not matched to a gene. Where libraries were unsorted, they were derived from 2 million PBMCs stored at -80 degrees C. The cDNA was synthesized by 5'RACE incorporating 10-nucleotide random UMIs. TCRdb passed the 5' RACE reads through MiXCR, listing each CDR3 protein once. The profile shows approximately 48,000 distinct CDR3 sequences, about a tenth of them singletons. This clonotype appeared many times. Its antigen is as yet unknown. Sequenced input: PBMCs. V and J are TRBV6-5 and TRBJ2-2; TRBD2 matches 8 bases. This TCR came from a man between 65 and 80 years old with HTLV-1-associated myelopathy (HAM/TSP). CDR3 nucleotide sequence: TGTGCCAGCAGTCCCACCCCAGGGGAGCGGGAGTTGACCGGGGAGCTGTTTTTT. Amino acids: CASSPTPGERELTGELFF.